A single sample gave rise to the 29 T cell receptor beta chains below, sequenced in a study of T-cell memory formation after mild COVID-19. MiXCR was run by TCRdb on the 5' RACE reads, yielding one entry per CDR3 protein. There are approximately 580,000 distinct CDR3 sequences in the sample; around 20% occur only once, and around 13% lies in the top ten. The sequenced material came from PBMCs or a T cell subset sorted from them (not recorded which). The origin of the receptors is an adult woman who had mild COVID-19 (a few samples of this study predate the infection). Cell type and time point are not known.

The CDR3 sequence: CASSQVVDTQYF. The CDR3 DNA is TGTGCCAGCAGCCAAGTAGTAGATACGCAGTATTTT. This chain joins TRBV3-1 and TRBJ2-3; D unclear. The V end lost 1 base, the J end lost 5 bases, and 4 bases lay between the germline ends. Germline values: CDR1 LGHDT, CDR2 YNNKEL (reference sequence). CDR3 length: 12 residues.

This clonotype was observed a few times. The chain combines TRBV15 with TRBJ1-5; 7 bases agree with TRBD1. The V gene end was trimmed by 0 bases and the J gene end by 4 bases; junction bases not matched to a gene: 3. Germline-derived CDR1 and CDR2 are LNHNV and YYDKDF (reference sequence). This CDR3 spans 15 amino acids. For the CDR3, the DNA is TGTGCCACCAGCAGAGAAGGGGGCACAAATCAGCCCCAGCATTTT. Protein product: CATSREGGTNQPQHF.

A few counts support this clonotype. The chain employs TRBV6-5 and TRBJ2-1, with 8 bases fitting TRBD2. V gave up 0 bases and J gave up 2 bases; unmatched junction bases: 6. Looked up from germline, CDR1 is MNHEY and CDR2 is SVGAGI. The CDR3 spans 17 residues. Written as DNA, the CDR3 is TGTGCCAGCAGTTACTCGATTGGGCGGGAGGCCTACAATGAGCAGTTCTTC. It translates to CASSYSIGREAYNEQFF.

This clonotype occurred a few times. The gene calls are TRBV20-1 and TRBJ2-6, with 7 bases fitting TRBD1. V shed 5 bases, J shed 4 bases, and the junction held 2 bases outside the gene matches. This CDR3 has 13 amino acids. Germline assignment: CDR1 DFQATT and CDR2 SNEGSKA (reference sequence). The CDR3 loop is CSAGQVGANVLTF. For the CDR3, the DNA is TGCAGTGCTGGACAGGTCGGGGCCAACGTCCTGACTTTC.

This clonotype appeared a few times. The CDR3 region is CASSVGTVSNEKLFF. For the CDR3, the DNA is TGTGCCAGCAGCGTCGGAACGGTCTCTAATGAAAAACTGTTTTTT. The J gene is TRBJ1-4, the V gene TRBV9; D unclear. The germline V and J ends were trimmed by 2 bases and 3 bases, with 11 bases remaining between them. This CDR3 is 15 amino acids long. Germline V lookup: CDR1 SGDLS, CDR2 YYNGEE.

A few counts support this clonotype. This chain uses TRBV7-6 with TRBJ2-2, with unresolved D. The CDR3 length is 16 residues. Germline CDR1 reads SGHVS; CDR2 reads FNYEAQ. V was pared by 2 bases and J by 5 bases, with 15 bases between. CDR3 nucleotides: TGTGCCAGCAGCTTAAGACTCCACAGCCCGACCGGGGAGCTGTTTTTT. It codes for CASSLRLHSPTGELFF.

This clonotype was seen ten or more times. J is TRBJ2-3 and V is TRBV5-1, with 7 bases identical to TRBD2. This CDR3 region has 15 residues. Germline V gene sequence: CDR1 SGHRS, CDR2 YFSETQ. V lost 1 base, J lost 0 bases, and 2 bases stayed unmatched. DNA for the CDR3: TGCGCCAGCAGCTTGTGGGGGGGAAGCACAGATACGCAGTATTTT. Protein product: CASSLWGGSTDTQYF.

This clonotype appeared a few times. CDR3 amino acids: CASSSLQGVATQYF. In nucleotides, the CDR3 is TGTGCCAGCAGCTCTTTACAGGGGGTTGCTACGCAGTATTTT. The chain combines TRBV7-3 with TRBJ2-3; TRBD1 agrees at 8 bases. The CDR3 totals 14 residues. Trimming cost V 4 bases and J 8 bases; bases outside gene matches: 8. Germline V gene data show CDR1 as SGHTA and CDR2 as FQGTGA.

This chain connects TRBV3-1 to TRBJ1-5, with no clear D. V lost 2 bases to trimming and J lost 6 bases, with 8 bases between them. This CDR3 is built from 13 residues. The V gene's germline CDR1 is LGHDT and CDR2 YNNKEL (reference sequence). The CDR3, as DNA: TGTGCCAGCAGCCAAAATCGGGTTCAGCCCCAGCATTTT. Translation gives CASSQNRVQPQHF.

The CDR3 protein is CASSHPRVIGAFF. The CDR3 region has the DNA TGCGCCAGCAGCCACCCCAGGGTGATAGGGGCTTTCTTT. The chain joins TRBV4-1 to TRBJ1-1; D perhaps matches TRBD1 (5 bases). The CDR3 consists of 13 residues. V shed 3 bases and J shed 11 bases, with 16 bases lying between them. Germline loops: CDR1 MGHRA, CDR2 YSYEKL.

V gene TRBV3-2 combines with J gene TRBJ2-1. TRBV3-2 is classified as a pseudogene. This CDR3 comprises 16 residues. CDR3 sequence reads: CASSHDQVLRNNEQFF. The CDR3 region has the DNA TGTGCCAGCAGCCATGACCAGGTGTTAAGGAACAATGAGCAGTTCTTC.

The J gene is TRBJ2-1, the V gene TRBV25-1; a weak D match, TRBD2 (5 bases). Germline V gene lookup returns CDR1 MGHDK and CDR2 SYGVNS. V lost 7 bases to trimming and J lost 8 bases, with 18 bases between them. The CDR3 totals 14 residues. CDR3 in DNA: TGTGCCAGCACCGGGGTAGCTAGTGTGGATGAGCAGTTCTTC. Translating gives CASTGVASVDEQFF.

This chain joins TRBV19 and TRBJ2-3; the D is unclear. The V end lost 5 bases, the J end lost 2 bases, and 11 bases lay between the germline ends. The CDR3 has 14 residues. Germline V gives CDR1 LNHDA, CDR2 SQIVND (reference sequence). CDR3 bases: TGTGCCAGTAGTGCCGAGAGACTCACAGATACGCAGTATTTT. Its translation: CASSAERLTDTQYF.

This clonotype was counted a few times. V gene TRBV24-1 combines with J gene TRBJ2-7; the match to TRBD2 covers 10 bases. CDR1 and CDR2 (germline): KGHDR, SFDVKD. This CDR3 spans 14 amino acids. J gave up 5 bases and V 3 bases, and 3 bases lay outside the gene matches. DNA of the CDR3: TGTGCCACCAGTGATCCCGGGACTAGCGACGAGCAGTACTTC. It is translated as CATSDPGTSDEQYF.

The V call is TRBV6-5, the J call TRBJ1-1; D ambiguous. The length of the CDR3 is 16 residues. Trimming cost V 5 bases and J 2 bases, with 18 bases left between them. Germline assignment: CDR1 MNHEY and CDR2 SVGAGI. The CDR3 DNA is TGTGCCAGCAGTGCCCAGTTTAACGAGGGAAACACTGAAGCTTTCTTT. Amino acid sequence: CASSAQFNEGNTEAFF.

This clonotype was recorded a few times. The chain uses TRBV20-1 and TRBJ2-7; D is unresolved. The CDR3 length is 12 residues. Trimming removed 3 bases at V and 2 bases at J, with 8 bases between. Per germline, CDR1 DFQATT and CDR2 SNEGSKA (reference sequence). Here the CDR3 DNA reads TGCAGTGCTAGGTCGATCACCTACGAGCAGTACTTC. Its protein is CSARSITYEQYF.

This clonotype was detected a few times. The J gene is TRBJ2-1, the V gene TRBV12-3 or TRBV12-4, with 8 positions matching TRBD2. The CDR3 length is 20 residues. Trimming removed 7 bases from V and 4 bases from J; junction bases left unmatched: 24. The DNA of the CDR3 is TGTGCCAGCACGGATTTCGGGGGGGCCCCGATGCTAGGTCGGTACAATGAGCAGTTCTTC. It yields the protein CASTDFGGAPMLGRYNEQFF.

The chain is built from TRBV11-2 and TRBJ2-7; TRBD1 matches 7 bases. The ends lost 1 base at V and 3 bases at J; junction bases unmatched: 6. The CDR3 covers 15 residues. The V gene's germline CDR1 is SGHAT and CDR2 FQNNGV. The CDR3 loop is CASSLVGTASYEQYF. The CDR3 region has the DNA TGTGCCAGCAGCTTAGTGGGGACAGCTAGCTACGAGCAGTACTTC.

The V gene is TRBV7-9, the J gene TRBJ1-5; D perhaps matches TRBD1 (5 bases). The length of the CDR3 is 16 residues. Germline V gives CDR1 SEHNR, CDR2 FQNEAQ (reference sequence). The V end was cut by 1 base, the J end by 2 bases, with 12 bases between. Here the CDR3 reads CASSLDLGTGNQPQHF. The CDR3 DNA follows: TGTGCCAGCAGCTTAGATCTGGGGACGGGCAATCAGCCCCAGCATTTT.

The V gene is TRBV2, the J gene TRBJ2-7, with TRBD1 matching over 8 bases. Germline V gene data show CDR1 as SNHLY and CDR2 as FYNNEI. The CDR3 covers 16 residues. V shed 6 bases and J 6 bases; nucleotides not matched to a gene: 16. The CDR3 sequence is CASSVVRQGSDGEQYF. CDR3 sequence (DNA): TGTGCCAGCAGCGTAGTACGACAGGGGTCCGATGGCGAGCAGTACTTC.

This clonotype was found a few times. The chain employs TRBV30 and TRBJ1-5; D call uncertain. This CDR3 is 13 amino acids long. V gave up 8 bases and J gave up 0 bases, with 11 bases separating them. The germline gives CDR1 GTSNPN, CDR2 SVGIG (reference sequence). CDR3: CARHRPSNQPQHF. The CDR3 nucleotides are TGTGCCCGACACAGACCTAGCAATCAGCCCCAGCATTTT.

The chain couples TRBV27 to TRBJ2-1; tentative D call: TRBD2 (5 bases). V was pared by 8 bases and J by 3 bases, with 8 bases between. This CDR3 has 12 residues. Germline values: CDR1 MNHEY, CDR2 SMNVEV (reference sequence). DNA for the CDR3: TGTGCCAGCTCAGGAGGCTACAATGAGCAGTTCTTC. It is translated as CASSGGYNEQFF.

The CDR3 bases are TGTGCCAGCAGAACGGCAGGGGTGACCCAGTACTTC. It encodes CASRTAGVTQYF. The J gene is TRBJ2-5, the V gene TRBV12-3 or TRBV12-4; D may be TRBD1 (6 bases). The CDR3 contains 12 residues. V was cut by 6 bases and J by 7 bases, with 12 bases left in between.

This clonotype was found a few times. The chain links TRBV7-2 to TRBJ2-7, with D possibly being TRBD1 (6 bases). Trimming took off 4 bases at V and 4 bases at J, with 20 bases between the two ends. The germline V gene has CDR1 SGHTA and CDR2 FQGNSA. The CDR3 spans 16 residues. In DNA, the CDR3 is TGTGCCAGCAGCTCCGATACAGGGCGGGCAGGGTACGAGCAGTACTTC. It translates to CASSSDTGRAGYEQYF.

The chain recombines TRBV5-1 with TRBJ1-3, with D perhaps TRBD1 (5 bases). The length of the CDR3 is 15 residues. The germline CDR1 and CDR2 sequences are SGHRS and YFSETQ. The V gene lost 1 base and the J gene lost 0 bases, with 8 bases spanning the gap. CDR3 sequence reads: CASSLTTVSGNTIYF. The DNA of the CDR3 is TGCGCCAGCAGCTTGACGACAGTCTCTGGAAACACCATATATTTT.

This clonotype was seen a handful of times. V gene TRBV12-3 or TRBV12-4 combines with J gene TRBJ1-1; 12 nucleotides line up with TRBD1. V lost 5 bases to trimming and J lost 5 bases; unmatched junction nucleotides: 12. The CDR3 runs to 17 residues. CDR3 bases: TGTGCCAGCAGTCCCTGGGACAGGGGGCGGAGGGCGACTGAAGCTTTCTTT. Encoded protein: CASSPWDRGRRATEAFF.

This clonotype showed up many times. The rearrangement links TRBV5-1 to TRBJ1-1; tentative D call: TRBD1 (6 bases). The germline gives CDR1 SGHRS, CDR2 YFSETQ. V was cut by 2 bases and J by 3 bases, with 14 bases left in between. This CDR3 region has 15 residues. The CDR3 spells CASSLGSGGDTEAFF. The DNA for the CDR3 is TGCGCCAGCAGCTTAGGAAGCGGGGGCGACACTGAAGCTTTCTTT.

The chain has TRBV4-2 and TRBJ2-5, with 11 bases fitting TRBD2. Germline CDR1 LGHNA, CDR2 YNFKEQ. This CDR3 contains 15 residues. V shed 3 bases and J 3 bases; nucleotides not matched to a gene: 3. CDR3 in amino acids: CASSQGGLAEETQYF. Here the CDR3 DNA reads TGTGCCAGCAGCCAGGGGGGACTAGCGGAAGAGACCCAGTACTTC.

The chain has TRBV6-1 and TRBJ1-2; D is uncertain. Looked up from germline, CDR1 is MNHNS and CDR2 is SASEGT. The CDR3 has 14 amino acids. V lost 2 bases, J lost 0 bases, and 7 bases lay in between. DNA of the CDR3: TGTGCCAGCAGTGAAACACCGTCTAACTATGGCTACACCTTC. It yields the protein CASSETPSNYGYTF.